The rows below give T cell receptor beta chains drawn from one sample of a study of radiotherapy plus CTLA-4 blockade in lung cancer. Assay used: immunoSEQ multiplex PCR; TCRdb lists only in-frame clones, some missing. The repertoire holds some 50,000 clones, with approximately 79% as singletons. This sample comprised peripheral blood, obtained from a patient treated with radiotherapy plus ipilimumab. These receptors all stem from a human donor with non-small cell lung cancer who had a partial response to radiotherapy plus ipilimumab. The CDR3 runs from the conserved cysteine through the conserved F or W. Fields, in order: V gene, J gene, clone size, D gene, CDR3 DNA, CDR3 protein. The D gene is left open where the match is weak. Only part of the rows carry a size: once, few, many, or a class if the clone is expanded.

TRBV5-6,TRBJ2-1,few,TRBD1,TGTGCCAGCAGCCACCTACAGGGGAGCTACAATGAGCAGTTCTTC,CASSHLQGSYNEQFF
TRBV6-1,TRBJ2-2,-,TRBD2,TGTGCCAGCAGTGTGACTAGCGGGTCGGCCTCCGGGGAGCTGTTTTTT,CASSVTSGSASGELFF
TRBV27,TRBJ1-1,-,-,TGTGCCAGCAGTTTATGGGGGGGGAACACTGAAGCTTTCTTT,CASSLWGGNTEAFF
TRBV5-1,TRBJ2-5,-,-,TGCGCCAGCAGTTATAACAGCCCCCAAGAGACCCAGTACTTC,CASSYNSPQETQYF
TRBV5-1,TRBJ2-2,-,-,TGCGCCAGCAAAAACAGGCACATGAACACCGGGGAGCTGTTTTTT,CASKNRHMNTGELFF
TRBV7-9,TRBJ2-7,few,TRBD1,TGTGCCAGCAGCCCAACAGGGGACCCCTACGAGCAGTACTTC,CASSPTGDPYEQYF
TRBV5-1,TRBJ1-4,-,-,TGCGCCAGCAGCTTGGAAGCCCCAACTAATGAAAAACTGTTTTTT,CASSLEAPTNEKLFF
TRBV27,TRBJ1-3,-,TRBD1,TGTGCCAGCAGTCCGACAGGGGGTGGAAACACCATATATTTT,CASSPTGGGNTIYF
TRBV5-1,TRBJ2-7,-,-,TGCGCCAGCAGCAAAGGCGGGGAGGACTACGAGCAGTACTTC,CASSKGGEDYEQYF
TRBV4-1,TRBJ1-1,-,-,TGCGCCAGCAGCCGAGGACAGAGGGGCACTGAAGCTTTCTTT,CASSRGQRGTEAFF
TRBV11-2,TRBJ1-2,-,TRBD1,TGTGCCAGCAGCGCGCGTTCGGGACAGGGGGCAAATGGCTACACCTTC,CASSARSGQGANGYTF
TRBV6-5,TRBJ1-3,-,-,TGTGCCAGCAGCAAACATGGCGGAAACACCATATATTTT,CASSKHGGNTIYF
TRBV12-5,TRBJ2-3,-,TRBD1,TGTGCTAGTGGCCTAGGACAGGACACAGATACGCAGTATTTT,CASGLGQDTDTQYF
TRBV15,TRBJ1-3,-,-,TGTGCCACCAGCAGAAAAAACAAGGACAGTGGCTCTGGAAACACCATATATTTT,CATSRKNKDSGSGNTIYF
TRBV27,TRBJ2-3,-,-,TGTGCCAGCACCCGAGGGTCAGCAGATACGCAGTATTTT,CASTRGSADTQYF
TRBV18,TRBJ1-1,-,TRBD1,TGTGCCAGCTCAAATCTGCCGGGACAGGGAGTCCTTGGCACTGAAGCTTTCTTT,CASSNLPGQGVLGTEAFF
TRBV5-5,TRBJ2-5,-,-,TGTGCCAGCAGCTTGGCCCAGCAAGAGACCCAGTACTTC,CASSLAQQETQYF
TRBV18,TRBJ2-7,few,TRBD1,TGTGCCAGCTCCCGCGAACCAGGACAGGGGGCGGGTGAGCAGTACTTC,CASSREPGQGAGEQYF
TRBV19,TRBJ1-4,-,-,TGTGCCAGTAGTCCATCGGACGGAGGCGAAAAACTGTTTTTT,CASSPSDGGEKLFF
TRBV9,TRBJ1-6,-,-,TGTGCCAGCAGCCTTCAGGGTTGGACTTCACCCCTCCACTTT,CASSLQGWTSPLHF
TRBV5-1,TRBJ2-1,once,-,TGCGCCAGCCGATTCGGGGGTGGCAATGAGCAGTTCTTC,CASRFGGGNEQFF
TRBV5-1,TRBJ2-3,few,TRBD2,TGCGCCAGCAGCTTGGCTCTTGCGGGGGGCCTTTTTAGCACAGATACGCAGTATTTT,CASSLALAGGLFSTDTQYF
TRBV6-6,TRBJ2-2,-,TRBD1,TGTGCCAGCAGAACCCCGGGACAGGGTGCCGGGGAGCTGTTTTTT,CASRTPGQGAGELFF
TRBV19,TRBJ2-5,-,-,TGTGCCAGTAGTATGGGGCAGAGTGGTGAGACCCAGTACTTC,CASSMGQSGETQYF
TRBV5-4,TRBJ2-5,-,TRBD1,TGTGCCAGCAGCTTGACCCACAGGGGCCAAGAGACCCAGTACTTC,CASSLTHRGQETQYF
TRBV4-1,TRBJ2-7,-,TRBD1,TGCGCCAGCAGCCAGGGACAGGGGACCTACGAGCAGTACTTC,CASSQGQGTYEQYF
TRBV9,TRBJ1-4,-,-,TGTGCCAGCAGCGTAGAACCAGGGGCCGTGGAAAAACTGTTTTTT,CASSVEPGAVEKLFF
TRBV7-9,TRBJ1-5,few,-,TGTGCCAGCAGCTTAGACAATTGGAGCAATCAGCCCCAGCATTTT,CASSLDNWSNQPQHF
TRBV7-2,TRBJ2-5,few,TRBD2,TGTGCCAGCAGCTTGATGCTAGCGGGGGGGATGGAGACCCAGTACTTC,CASSLMLAGGMETQYF
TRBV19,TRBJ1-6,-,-,TGTGCCAGCAATTGGGGTGGAGGCCGAGAACCCTACTATAATTCACCCCTCCACTTT,CASNWGGGREPYYNSPLHF
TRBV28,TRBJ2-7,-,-,TGTGCCAGCAGTTCACCGGGACTTTTCTACGAGCAGTACTTC,CASSSPGLFYEQYF